A selection of T cell receptor beta chains follows, all from one sample in a study of blood T cell repertoires in COVID-19. Some clones are missing from TCRdb's copy, which holds only in-frame ones; the method was immunoSEQ multiplex PCR. The sample carries some 97,000 clones, less than 90% recorded once. Sequenced material: peripheral blood. The receptor set was obtained from a man aged 25-40 years in a cohort sampled during active COVID-19. CDR3s include the opening cysteine and the closing phenylalanine or tryptophan. D genes are given only for firm matches. Clone size appears in some rows only: once, few, many, or a class for an expanded clone.

j_call | clone_size | v_call | d_call | cdr3_aa | cdr3_nt
TRBJ1-5 | once | TRBV6-5 | - | CASSSGWGLSNQPQHF | TGTGCCAGCAGTTCCGGTTGGGGACTTAGCAATCAGCCCCAGCATTTT
TRBJ1-1 | - | TRBV29-1 | - | CSVRTGISEAFF | TGCAGCGTTCGAACAGGGATCTCTGAAGCTTTCTTT
TRBJ2-5 | - | TRBV7-2 | TRBD1 | CASSRTGTAETQYF | TGTGCCAGCAGCAGGACCGGGACAGCCGAGACCCAGTACTTC
TRBJ2-7 | - | TRBV12-3/TRBV12-4 | - | CASSHDLGGQYF | TGTGCCAGCAGCCACGACCTGGGGGGGCAGTACTTC
TRBJ2-2 | - | TRBV6-5 | - | CAKYREVAGELFF | TGTGCCAAGTACAGGGAAGTGGCCGGGGAGCTGTTTTTT
TRBJ2-3 | - | TRBV5-1 | - | CASSKGGALSTDTQYF | TGCGCCAGCTCCAAAGGCGGGGCCCTTAGCACAGATACGCAGTATTTT
TRBJ1-1 | once | TRBV19 | - | CATRTGTDSNTEAFF | TGTGCCACCAGAACCGGGACTGACTCGAACACTGAAGCTTTCTTT
TRBJ2-1 | - | TRBV5-1 | - | CASSLSTNEQFF | TGCGCCAGCAGCTTGTCTACGAATGAGCAGTTCTTC
TRBJ1-4 | - | TRBV19 | - | CASSFPRGEKLFF | TGTGCCAGTAGTTTCCCCAGGGGAGAAAAACTGTTTTTT
TRBJ1-5 | - | TRBV6-1 | - | CASSEQGGPQPQHF | TGTGCCAGCAGTGAACAGGGAGGGCCCCAGCCCCAGCATTTT
TRBJ2-1 | - | TRBV25-1 | - | CASSGQGLATYNEQFF | TGTGCCAGCAGTGGACAGGGACTTGCTACCTACAATGAGCAGTTCTTC
TRBJ1-3 | - | TRBV28 | TRBD1 | CASSPGQTGNTIYF | TGTGCCAGCAGCCCGGGACAGACAGGAAACACCATATATTTT
TRBJ2-5 | - | TRBV6-6 | TRBD2 | CASSYLAGGRRETQYF | TGTGCCAGCAGTTACTTGGCGGGGGGTAGGAGAGAGACCCAGTACTTC
TRBJ1-1 | once | TRBV5-1 | TRBD1 | CASSLAKKQGVNTEAFF | TGCGCCAGCAGCTTGGCCAAGAAACAGGGGGTGAACACTGAAGCTTTCTTT
TRBJ1-5 | - | TRBV7-2 | TRBD1 | CASRATGGLYNQPQHF | TGTGCCAGCAGAGCCACAGGGGGCCTTTACAATCAGCCCCAGCATTTT
TRBJ2-7 | - | TRBV7-3 | - | CASSSQGLREQYF | TGTGCCAGCAGCTCACAGGGTCTGAGGGAGCAGTACTTC
TRBJ1-4 | - | TRBV30 | TRBD1 | CAWSRGQLSTNEKLFF | TGTGCCTGGAGTAGGGGACAGCTTTCAACTAATGAAAAACTGTTTTTT
TRBJ1-6 | once | TRBV18 | - | CASSPGTPDNSPLHF | TGTGCCAGCTCCCCGGGGACTCCAGATAATTCACCCCTCCACTTT
TRBJ1-5 | - | TRBV6-1 | TRBD1 | CASSEGQGAGQPQHF | TGTGCCAGCAGTGAGGGACAGGGGGCGGGTCAGCCCCAGCATTTT
TRBJ2-7 | - | TRBV5-4 | - | CASSLTNRVQWYEQYF | TGTGCCAGCAGCTTGACCAACAGGGTTCAGTGGTACGAGCAGTACTTC
TRBJ1-6 | - | TRBV4-1 | - | CASSQVSGQLNNSPLHF | TGCGCCAGCAGCCAAGTTTCAGGACAGCTAAATAATTCACCCCTCCACTTT
TRBJ2-1 | - | TRBV3-1/TRBV3-2 | TRBD1 | CASSQGTGTYNEQFF | TGTGCCAGCAGCCAAGGGACAGGGACCTACAATGAGCAGTTCTTC
TRBJ1-1 | few | TRBV5-1 | TRBD1 | CASTSRGRNTEAFF | TGCGCCAGCACTTCCAGGGGGCGGAACACTGAAGCTTTCTTT
TRBJ1-4 | - | TRBV11-2 | TRBD1 | CASSPRTGTFGEKLFF | TGTGCCAGCAGCCCGCGGACAGGGACGTTCGGTGAAAAACTGTTTTTT
TRBJ1-2 | - | TRBV6-6 | TRBD1 | CASSYGSGGGYTF | TGTGCCAGCAGTTATGGTTCAGGGGGCGGCTACACCTTC
TRBJ2-1 | - | TRBV5-1 | TRBD1 | CVSSYETGAPGEQFF | TGCGTCAGCAGCTACGAGACAGGGGCACCGGGTGAGCAGTTCTTC
TRBJ2-7 | - | TRBV2 | TRBD1 | CASSEWGTGGGYEQYF | TGTGCCAGCAGTGAATGGGGGACAGGGGGCGGCTACGAGCAGTACTTC
TRBJ1-1 | - | TRBV9 | TRBD1 | CASTTGGPINTEAFF | TGTGCCAGCACCACAGGGGGCCCAATAAACACTGAAGCTTTCTTT
TRBJ2-7 | - | TRBV6-1 | - | CASSDLIRAEQYF | TGTGCCAGCAGTGACCTCATTAGAGCCGAGCAGTACTTC
TRBJ2-5 | - | TRBV5-5 | TRBD1 | CAGSLERTGVPETQYF | TGTGCCGGCAGCTTGGAAAGGACAGGGGTGCCAGAGACCCAGTACTTC
TRBJ1-2 | few | TRBV29-1 | - | CSVRTASFGYTF | TGCAGCGTTCGGACAGCGAGTTTTGGCTACACCTTC
TRBJ2-3 | - | TRBV30 | - | CAWSSTLGGTDTQYF | TGTGCCTGGAGTTCAACCTTAGGGGGTACAGATACGCAGTATTTT